This T cell receptor (beta chain) comes out of a study of T cell changes during pregnancy in multiple sclerosis. Clones were sequenced by immunoSEQ multiplex PCR, and TCRdb holds only the in-frame ones, with some missing. The data contain 30,000 to 45,000 clones, roughly 89% of them singletons. The CDR3 length is 14 residues. The V gene lost 5 bases and the J gene lost 2 bases, with 13 bases spanning the gap. Germline V gene data show CDR1 as SGHVS and CDR2 as FQNEAQ. The sequence derives from a female donor with multiple sclerosis, enrolled in a pregnancy study. Sequencing used CD8+ T cells from peripheral blood mononuclear cells, obtained in the second trimester of pregnancy. The chain carries TRBV7-8 and TRBJ2-7, with D possibly matching TRBD2 (7 bases). In DNA form, the CDR3 reads TGTGCCAGCAGCCTGGGAGGGGGGGCCTACGAGCAGTACTTC. As protein: CASSLGGGAYEQYF.